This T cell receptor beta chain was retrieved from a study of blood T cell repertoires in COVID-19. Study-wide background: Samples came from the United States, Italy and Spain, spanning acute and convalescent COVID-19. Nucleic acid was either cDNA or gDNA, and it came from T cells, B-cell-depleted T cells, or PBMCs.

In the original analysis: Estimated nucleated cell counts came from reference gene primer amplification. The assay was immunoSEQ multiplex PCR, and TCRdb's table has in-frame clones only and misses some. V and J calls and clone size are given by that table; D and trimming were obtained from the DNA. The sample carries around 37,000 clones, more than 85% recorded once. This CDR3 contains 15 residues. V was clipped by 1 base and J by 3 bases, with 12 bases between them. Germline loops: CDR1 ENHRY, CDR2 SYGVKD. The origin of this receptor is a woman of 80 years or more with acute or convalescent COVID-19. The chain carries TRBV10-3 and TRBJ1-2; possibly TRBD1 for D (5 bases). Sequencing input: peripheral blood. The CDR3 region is CAISEFVGADYGYTF. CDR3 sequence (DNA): TGTGCCATCAGTGAGTTTGTAGGGGCGGACTATGGCTACACCTTC.